This T cell receptor (beta chain) derives from a study of graft-versus-host responses after intestinal transplantation. In the study overall: Grafts that recipients had were multivisceral, liver-intestinal, or isolated intestinal transplants. Among the recipients, all got anti-thymocyte globulin induction and then tacrolimus and steroids for approximately 3 years.

Overall study results and limits: Allografts of patients with graft-donor T cell macrochimerism showed high graft-versus-host to host-versus-graft clone ratios. GvH clones turned up in recipient marrow; some had shown up first in ileum or blood.

TCRdb's copy holds only in-frame clones and misses some; the assay was immunoSEQ multiplex PCR. This table has over 100,000 clones, 85% to 95% appearing once. Concerning this clone itself: Antigen specificity is unknown.

Germline values: CDR1 MDHEN, CDR2 SYDVKM. The CDR3 contains 13 residues. The V and J ends lost 1 base and 7 bases, in that order; junction bases with no gene match: 2. The material was unstimulated CD8+ T cells sorted from spleen or lymph node cells, obtained before intestinal transplant. The sequence came from a human donor who received an intestinal transplant. This rearrangement joins TRBV28 to TRBJ2-7, with 9 bases aligning to TRBD1. CDR3 amino acids: CASSLSTGGEQYF. The CDR3 bases are TGTGCCAGCAGTTTATCGACAGGGGGTGAGCAGTACTTC.